This TCR beta chain was identified during a study of blood T cell repertoires in COVID-19 (dated by TCRdb to about 2020). Background for the entire study: The collaborator samples originated in the United States, Italy and Spain and spanned the acute and convalescent phases of COVID-19. The prospective study material was composed of cDNA or gDNA derived from T cells, B-cell-depleted T cells, or PBMCs. The dataset comprised deeply sampled blood TCRbeta repertoires from subjects exposed to, actively infected with, or recovered from COVID-19. The repertoires were released in a freely available public database meant as a resource for research on the immune response to SARS-CoV-2. Samples were obtained from the ongoing ImmuneRACE study (first 160 participants) and from some 1,300 subjects provided by 6 global collaborators. Nearly every sample came with metadata listing a de-identified subject ID, COVID-19 status, age in years and sex. Where HLA class I and class II types were available, the types were taken from metadata supplied by the sample provider, not from assay-based typing. Results the study describes overall, beyond this receptor: Clinical and demographic metadata were provided uncurated, with the amount varying by source and participant.

TCRbeta CDR3 regions were amplified from genomic DNA using the immunoSEQ Assay, a bias-controlled multiplex PCR. As for the original processing: Within the assay, amplification of reference gene primers was used to estimate how many nucleated cells each sample contained. Sequence reads were collapsed and filtered to measure the absolute abundance of every unique TCRbeta CDR3 rearrangement. For each sample, productive Simpson clonality was calculated as the square root of Simpson's diversity index over productive rearrangements. The table was pulled from immuneACCESS by TCRdb, which kept in-frame rearrangements only. Such tables lose some clones; where checked, under half of the loss comes from unresolved V genes, and the rest has no known cause. That table is the source of V, J and clone size, and D and trimming were worked out from the DNA. This sample is represented by roughly 180,000 clones; about 85% of them were singletons. The leading ten clones occupy around 7% of the sample.

Note on this clone: Its target antigen remains unknown. Base qualities are not provided; no much larger clone lies one nucleotide away.

Trimming at the junction amounts to 1 base on V and 5 bases on J, and the germline ends lie 12 bases apart. From the cysteine up to the phenylalanine, the CDR3 has a length of 15 residues. The kept DNA is CDR3 alone, 45 bases in frame from the first base. The germline V gene (reference sequence) supplies CDR1 MNHEY and CDR2 SMNVEV. One collaborating source in Seattle enrolled patients during active infection and followed them longitudinally through the course of disease. Collaborating institutions collected whole blood in K2EDTA tubes following their own protocols. For TCRbeta analysis, collaborator samples were shipped as frozen whole blood, as isolated PBMCs, or as DNA extracted from either sample type.

In this chain, TRBV27 is recombined with TRBJ2-1; tentative D gene TRBD2, with 6 bases matching. The clonotype was recovered from a man older than 75 with COVID-19, enrolled during active disease. What was sequenced was peripheral blood. CDR3 region: CASSLLAGTDNEQFF. The nucleotide sequence reads TGTGCCAGCAGTTTATTGGCGGGGACCGACAATGAGCAGTTCTTC.